Listed below are T cell receptor beta chains from one sample, sequenced in a study of radiotherapy plus CTLA-4 blockade in lung cancer. Sequenced by immunoSEQ multiplex PCR; TCRdb stores in-frame clones only, minus some. Of roughly 76,000 clones in the sample, less than 85% were seen once. Source: peripheral blood, taken from a patient treated with radiotherapy plus ipilimumab. Every receptor here comes from a human donor with non-small cell lung cancer whose response to radiotherapy plus ipilimumab could not be evaluated. Each CDR3 is given with its conserved first and last residue. Each record gives: J gene, clone size, D gene, V gene, CDR3 protein, CDR3 DNA. A D gene is named only where the DNA matches it firmly. Size tells how often a clone was seen (once, few, many) or the class of an expanded clone, and some rows leave it out.

j_gene: TRBJ1-3
abundance: NA
d_gene: NA
v_gene: TRBV6-5
CDR3aa: CASSPGQGNTIYF
CDR3nt: TGTGCCAGCAGTCCTGGACAGGGAAACACCATATATTTT

j_gene: TRBJ2-1
abundance: NA
d_gene: TRBD2
v_gene: TRBV27
CDR3aa: CASTTATKRGGYNEQFF
CDR3nt: TGTGCCAGCACCACCGCCACCAAGCGGGGGGGGTACAATGAGCAGTTCTTC

j_gene: TRBJ1-2
abundance: NA
d_gene: NA
v_gene: TRBV28
CDR3aa: CASSLRGLNGYTF
CDR3nt: TGTGCCAGCAGTTTACGGGGGTTAAATGGCTACACCTTC

j_gene: TRBJ1-2
abundance: NA
d_gene: TRBD1
v_gene: TRBV4-1
CDR3aa: CASSQNTRDRVYGYTF
CDR3nt: TGTGCCAGCAGCCAGAATACGCGGGACAGGGTTTATGGCTACACCTTC

j_gene: TRBJ1-1
abundance: NA
d_gene: NA
v_gene: TRBV11-2
CDR3aa: CASRYATVTNTEAFF
CDR3nt: TGTGCCAGCAGATACGCAACAGTGACAAACACTGAAGCTTTCTTT

j_gene: TRBJ2-7
abundance: NA
d_gene: TRBD1
v_gene: TRBV29-1
CDR3aa: CSVEGGDRGTYEQYF
CDR3nt: TGCAGCGTTGAAGGGGGGGACAGGGGAACCTACGAGCAGTACTTC

j_gene: TRBJ2-1
abundance: NA
d_gene: TRBD2
v_gene: TRBV5-1
CDR3aa: CASSRRLAGGGSYNEQFF
CDR3nt: TGCGCCAGCAGCCGAAGACTAGCGGGGGGTGGCTCCTACAATGAGCAGTTCTTC

j_gene: TRBJ1-2
abundance: NA
d_gene: NA
v_gene: TRBV5-4
CDR3aa: CASSLADRGGYTF
CDR3nt: TGTGCCAGCAGCTTGGCCGATAGGGGCGGCTACACCTTC

j_gene: TRBJ2-3
abundance: NA
d_gene: TRBD1
v_gene: TRBV27
CDR3aa: CASSRPQDRGITDTQYF
CDR3nt: TGTGCCAGCAGTCGTCCTCAAGACAGGGGAATCACAGATACGCAGTATTTT

j_gene: TRBJ2-7
abundance: once
d_gene: NA
v_gene: TRBV18
CDR3aa: CASSLYPRDTEQYF
CDR3nt: TGTGCCAGCTCACTTTATCCCCGGGACACCGAGCAGTACTTC

j_gene: TRBJ1-1
abundance: once
d_gene: NA
v_gene: TRBV6-5
CDR3aa: CASSFKLYTEAFF
CDR3nt: TGTGCCAGCAGTTTCAAGCTGTACACTGAAGCTTTCTTT

j_gene: TRBJ2-1
abundance: NA
d_gene: TRBD2
v_gene: TRBV28
CDR3aa: CASSLRGGAPDEQFF
CDR3nt: TGTGCCAGCAGTTTGCGCGGGGGGGCCCCCGATGAGCAGTTCTTC

j_gene: TRBJ2-7
abundance: few
d_gene: TRBD1
v_gene: TRBV6-6
CDR3aa: CASSPTGQGSEQYF
CDR3nt: TGTGCCAGCAGTCCAACGGGACAGGGTTCCGAGCAGTACTTC

j_gene: TRBJ1-2
abundance: NA
d_gene: TRBD1
v_gene: TRBV5-8
CDR3aa: CASSLAGQGIGYTF
CDR3nt: TGTGCCAGCAGCTTGGCCGGACAGGGTATCGGCTACACCTTC

j_gene: TRBJ2-2
abundance: NA
d_gene: NA
v_gene: TRBV7-9
CDR3aa: CASSSYFRRGTGELFF
CDR3nt: TGTGCCAGCAGCTCCTACTTCAGGAGGGGCACCGGGGAGCTGTTTTTT

j_gene: TRBJ2-3
abundance: once
d_gene: NA
v_gene: TRBV30
CDR3aa: CARAGPTDTQYF
CDR3nt: TGTGCCCGAGCGGGCCCTACAGATACGCAGTATTTT

j_gene: TRBJ2-1
abundance: NA
d_gene: TRBD1
v_gene: TRBV10-3
CDR3aa: CAISDEQGATNEQFF
CDR3nt: TGTGCCATCAGTGACGAGCAGGGGGCTACCAATGAGCAGTTCTTC

j_gene: TRBJ2-7
abundance: NA
d_gene: NA
v_gene: TRBV5-4
CDR3aa: CASSPEEGRDEQYF
CDR3nt: TGTGCCAGCAGCCCGGAGGAGGGTAGGGACGAGCAGTACTTC

j_gene: TRBJ2-5
abundance: once
d_gene: TRBD2
v_gene: TRBV5-1
CDR3aa: CASRDGGAGYQETQYF
CDR3nt: TGCGCCAGCAGGGACGGGGGGGCCGGGTACCAAGAGACCCAGTACTTC

j_gene: TRBJ2-5
abundance: NA
d_gene: NA
v_gene: TRBV11-2
CDR3aa: CASSLDGKGEETQYF
CDR3nt: TGTGCCAGCAGCTTAGATGGGAAGGGAGAAGAGACCCAGTACTTC

j_gene: TRBJ1-1
abundance: few
d_gene: NA
v_gene: TRBV11-2
CDR3aa: CASSAWDSKNTEAFF
CDR3nt: TGTGCCAGCAGCGCGTGGGACTCAAAGAACACTGAAGCTTTCTTT

j_gene: TRBJ2-5
abundance: few
d_gene: TRBD2
v_gene: TRBV5-1
CDR3aa: CASSLGLVGETQYF
CDR3nt: TGCGCCAGCAGCCTCGGACTAGTAGGAGAGACCCAGTACTTC

j_gene: TRBJ2-7
abundance: NA
d_gene: NA
v_gene: TRBV4-3
CDR3aa: CASSQDPSSYEQYF
CDR3nt: TGCGCCAGCAGCCAAGATCCCAGCTCCTACGAGCAGTACTTC

j_gene: TRBJ1-1
abundance: NA
d_gene: NA
v_gene: TRBV5-4
CDR3aa: CASSLDIGGGTEAFF
CDR3nt: TGTGCCAGCAGCCTCGACATCGGGGGAGGCACTGAAGCTTTCTTT

j_gene: TRBJ1-1
abundance: few
d_gene: TRBD1
v_gene: TRBV7-9
CDR3aa: CASSLLGQGAENTEAFF
CDR3nt: TGTGCCAGCAGCTTATTAGGACAGGGGGCGGAAAACACTGAAGCTTTCTTT

j_gene: TRBJ1-1
abundance: once
d_gene: NA
v_gene: TRBV2
CDR3aa: CASSEEERTEAFF
CDR3nt: TGTGCCAGCAGTGAAGAGGAGAGGACTGAAGCTTTCTTT

j_gene: TRBJ1-4
abundance: NA
d_gene: TRBD1
v_gene: TRBV20-1
CDR3aa: CSARQGEKLFF
CDR3nt: TGCAGTGCCAGACAGGGTGAAAAACTGTTTTTT

j_gene: TRBJ2-7
abundance: NA
d_gene: NA
v_gene: TRBV2
CDR3aa: CASSRLGVYEQYF
CDR3nt: TGTGCCAGCAGCAGACTAGGGGTCTACGAGCAGTACTTC

j_gene: TRBJ2-6
abundance: NA
d_gene: NA
v_gene: TRBV7-6
CDR3aa: CASSLSAAQTGANVLTF
CDR3nt: TGTGCCAGCAGCCTCTCGGCGGCCCAAACTGGGGCCAACGTCCTGACTTTC

j_gene: TRBJ2-1
abundance: NA
d_gene: NA
v_gene: TRBV5-1
CDR3aa: CASSRGNEQFF
CDR3nt: TGCGCCAGCAGCAGGGGTAATGAGCAGTTCTTC

j_gene: TRBJ2-1
abundance: NA
d_gene: NA
v_gene: TRBV5-6
CDR3aa: CASSLYRPIRGHNEQFF
CDR3nt: TGTGCCAGCAGCTTGTATAGACCCATAAGAGGGCACAATGAGCAGTTCTTC

j_gene: TRBJ1-2
abundance: NA
d_gene: NA
v_gene: TRBV25-1
CDR3aa: CASSEYSTGYGYTF
CDR3nt: TGTGCCAGCAGTGAATATTCAACAGGGTATGGCTACACCTTC

j_gene: TRBJ1-1
abundance: NA
d_gene: TRBD1
v_gene: TRBV6-1
CDR3aa: CASRAGTENTEAFF
CDR3nt: TGTGCCAGCAGAGCCGGGACAGAGAACACTGAAGCTTTCTTT

j_gene: TRBJ2-5
abundance: NA
d_gene: NA
v_gene: TRBV9
CDR3aa: CASSVEPISGHQETQYF
CDR3nt: TGTGCCAGCAGCGTAGAGCCCATCAGCGGCCACCAAGAGACCCAGTACTTC

j_gene: TRBJ2-3
abundance: NA
d_gene: TRBD1
v_gene: TRBV7-6
CDR3aa: CASRLTGLDTDTQYF
CDR3nt: TGTGCCAGCAGACTGACAGGGTTAGACACAGATACGCAGTATTTT

j_gene: TRBJ2-3
abundance: NA
d_gene: TRBD2
v_gene: TRBV18
CDR3aa: CASSPPPGRVGTDTQYF
CDR3nt: TGTGCCAGCTCACCTCCCCCGGGGAGGGTAGGCACAGATACGCAGTATTTT

j_gene: TRBJ2-3
abundance: NA
d_gene: NA
v_gene: TRBV29-1
CDR3aa: CSVEGGAGTQYF
CDR3nt: TGCAGCGTTGAGGGGGGGGCAGGTACGCAGTATTTT

j_gene: TRBJ1-1
abundance: NA
d_gene: NA
v_gene: TRBV20-1
CDR3aa: CSARDNEAFF
CDR3nt: TGCAGTGCTCGAGACAATGAAGCTTTCTTT

j_gene: TRBJ2-7
abundance: once
d_gene: TRBD1
v_gene: TRBV5-6
CDR3aa: CASSSGTGGEQYF
CDR3nt: TGTGCCAGCAGCTCTGGGACAGGGGGCGAGCAGTACTTC

j_gene: TRBJ2-3
abundance: NA
d_gene: NA
v_gene: TRBV5-1
CDR3aa: CASSLEARGTDTQYF
CDR3nt: TGCGCCAGCAGCTTGGAGGCCAGGGGTACAGATACGCAGTATTTT

j_gene: TRBJ2-3
abundance: NA
d_gene: TRBD2
v_gene: TRBV7-2
CDR3aa: CASSKQTSGGNTDTQYF
CDR3nt: TGTGCCAGCAGCAAACAAACTAGCGGGGGAAACACAGATACGCAGTATTTT

j_gene: TRBJ2-2
abundance: NA
d_gene: TRBD2
v_gene: TRBV7-2
CDR3aa: CASSLDVLAGVTGELFF
CDR3nt: TGTGCCAGCAGCTTAGATGTACTAGCGGGAGTCACCGGGGAGCTGTTTTTT

j_gene: TRBJ2-5
abundance: few
d_gene: NA
v_gene: TRBV11-2
CDR3aa: CASSLSRAAQETQYF
CDR3nt: TGTGCCAGCAGCTTATCGCGAGCGGCCCAAGAGACCCAGTACTTC

j_gene: TRBJ2-6
abundance: NA
d_gene: TRBD2
v_gene: TRBV4-1
CDR3aa: CASSQVGTSGSLGANVLTF
CDR3nt: TGCGCCAGCAGCCAAGTTGGGACTAGCGGGAGTCTTGGGGCCAACGTCCTGACTTTC

j_gene: TRBJ1-5
abundance: NA
d_gene: NA
v_gene: TRBV6-6
CDR3aa: CASSQGREGQPQHF
CDR3nt: TGTGCCAGCAGTCAGGGGAGGGAGGGACAGCCCCAGCATTTT

j_gene: TRBJ1-6
abundance: NA
d_gene: NA
v_gene: TRBV6-5
CDR3aa: CASSYARGDNSPLHF
CDR3nt: TGTGCCAGCAGTTACGCCCGGGGAGATAATTCACCCCTCCACTTT

j_gene: TRBJ2-1
abundance: NA
d_gene: TRBD2
v_gene: TRBV27
CDR3aa: CASSLRASGYNEQFF
CDR3nt: TGTGCCAGCAGTTTGAGGGCTAGCGGGTACAATGAGCAGTTCTTC

j_gene: TRBJ1-1
abundance: NA
d_gene: NA
v_gene: TRBV5-5
CDR3aa: CASSLARQQYTEAFF
CDR3nt: TGTGCCAGCAGCTTGGCCCGACAGCAGTACACTGAAGCTTTCTTT

j_gene: TRBJ2-2
abundance: NA
d_gene: TRBD1
v_gene: TRBV7-3
CDR3aa: CASSLTGTVPGELFF
CDR3nt: TGTGCCAGCAGCTTAACCGGGACAGTGCCCGGGGAGCTGTTTTTT

j_gene: TRBJ2-7
abundance: NA
d_gene: TRBD1
v_gene: TRBV29-1
CDR3aa: CSVEGQGSEQYF
CDR3nt: TGCAGCGTTGAGGGACAGGGCTCCGAGCAGTACTTC

j_gene: TRBJ2-3
abundance: few
d_gene: NA
v_gene: TRBV5-4
CDR3aa: CASSSGGNTDTQYF
CDR3nt: TGTGCCAGCAGCTCCGGAGGAAACACAGATACGCAGTATTTT

j_gene: TRBJ2-1
abundance: NA
d_gene: TRBD2
v_gene: TRBV19
CDR3aa: CASSTRTSANYNEQFF
CDR3nt: TGTGCCAGTAGTACCCGGACTAGCGCTAATTACAATGAGCAGTTCTTC

j_gene: TRBJ2-2
abundance: NA
d_gene: NA
v_gene: TRBV5-6
CDR3aa: CASSFESGELFF
CDR3nt: TGTGCCAGCAGCTTCGAGAGCGGGGAGCTGTTTTTT

j_gene: TRBJ2-2
abundance: NA
d_gene: TRBD2
v_gene: TRBV7-3
CDR3aa: CASSLSSRGGNTGELFF
CDR3nt: TGTGCCAGCAGCTTAAGTTCGCGGGGGGGGAACACCGGGGAGCTGTTTTTT

j_gene: TRBJ2-7
abundance: NA
d_gene: NA
v_gene: TRBV28
CDR3aa: CASSSGQPSNAGYEQYF
CDR3nt: TGTGCCAGCAGTTCAGGACAGCCCTCAAACGCGGGCTACGAGCAGTACTTC

j_gene: TRBJ2-3
abundance: NA
d_gene: TRBD2
v_gene: TRBV7-9
CDR3aa: CASSFPGLAGVADTQYF
CDR3nt: TGTGCCAGCAGCTTCCCTGGACTAGCGGGAGTAGCAGATACGCAGTATTTT

j_gene: TRBJ2-3
abundance: NA
d_gene: TRBD2
v_gene: TRBV30
CDR3aa: CAWSVRTSGESTDTQYF
CDR3nt: TGTGCCTGGAGTGTACGGACTAGCGGGGAGAGCACAGATACGCAGTATTTT

j_gene: TRBJ1-2
abundance: NA
d_gene: NA
v_gene: TRBV6-1
CDR3aa: CASTPPGGYGYTF
CDR3nt: TGTGCCAGCACCCCGCCCGGGGGTTATGGCTACACCTTC

j_gene: TRBJ1-1
abundance: once
d_gene: NA
v_gene: TRBV2
CDR3aa: CASSVGGNTEAFF
CDR3nt: TGTGCCAGCAGTGTAGGGGGGAACACTGAAGCTTTCTTT